This TCR beta chain was captured in a study of blood T cells in healthy people across ages. Germline V gene lookup returns CDR1 SGHDN and CDR2 FVKESK. V lost 4 bases to trimming and J lost 8 bases, with 10 bases between them. The CDR3 covers 12 residues. In its sample, this clonotype was seen a few times. Antigen specificity is unknown. Study observations and caveats: Observed TCR beta diversity showed a strong correlation with the percentage of naive T cells as measured by flow cytometry.

A second roughly 6 to 12 cycle PCR used barcoded and J-beta primers. TCRdb re-called the 5' RACE reads with MiXCR, one entry per CDR3 protein. This sample has 1,300,000 or so distinct CDR3 sequences, with around 59% found just once. The total RNA that was extracted per sample amounted to at least 6 micrograms. The chain combines TRBV14 with TRBJ2-3; D may be TRBD2 (6 bases). The clonotype was recovered from a man aged 18-30 years in good health. Sample: blood. For the CDR3, the DNA is TGTGCCAGCAGCCCGGAGGGGACTACGCAGTATTTT. It is translated as CASSPEGTTQYF.